This record covers a single TCR beta chain. Its antigen is currently unknown. At one boundary the junction diverges from the germline segment, which might be a read error. The data derive from a study of tumor-infiltrating lymphocytes in primary liver carcinoma. Study-level information: Stage T1-T3 N0M0 tumors spanned about 4.2 to 11 cm. Samples gave roughly 3.65 to 7.13 million productive TCRbeta reads, similar across tissue types.

Researchers drew blood RNA from unsorted whole blood and extracted germline DNA as well. A primer matching the constant region was used to make TCR beta cDNA from approximately 520 ng of total RNA. ARM-PCR, slightly modified, supplied the TCR beta libraries through three nested multiplex PCR rounds. Use of TRBV1-TRBV30 forward primers with a C-beta reverse primer characterized the first two PCR rounds, which lasted around 9 cycles each. TCRdb recomputed calls from the multiplex PCR reads with MiXCR, one row per CDR3 protein. The sample has 250,000 to 400,000 distinct CDR3 sequences, 50% to 70% seen once. Overall study results and limits: Paired tumor-adjacent and tumor-blood samples overlapped less than tumor region pairs did.

CDR1 SGHNT and CDR2 YENEEA come from the germline V gene. The CDR3 sequence is 14 residues long. The V call is TRBV11-3, the J call TRBJ2-1, with D possibly matching TRBD2 (5 bases). This TCR came from a man in his forties with primary liver carcinoma and hepatitis B virus infection. The sample taken for sequencing was peripheral blood. This chain's CDR3 is CASSPSGLQNEQLF. The CDR3 coding sequence is TGTGCCAGCAGCCCCTCAGGACTCCAGAATGAGCAGCTCTTC.